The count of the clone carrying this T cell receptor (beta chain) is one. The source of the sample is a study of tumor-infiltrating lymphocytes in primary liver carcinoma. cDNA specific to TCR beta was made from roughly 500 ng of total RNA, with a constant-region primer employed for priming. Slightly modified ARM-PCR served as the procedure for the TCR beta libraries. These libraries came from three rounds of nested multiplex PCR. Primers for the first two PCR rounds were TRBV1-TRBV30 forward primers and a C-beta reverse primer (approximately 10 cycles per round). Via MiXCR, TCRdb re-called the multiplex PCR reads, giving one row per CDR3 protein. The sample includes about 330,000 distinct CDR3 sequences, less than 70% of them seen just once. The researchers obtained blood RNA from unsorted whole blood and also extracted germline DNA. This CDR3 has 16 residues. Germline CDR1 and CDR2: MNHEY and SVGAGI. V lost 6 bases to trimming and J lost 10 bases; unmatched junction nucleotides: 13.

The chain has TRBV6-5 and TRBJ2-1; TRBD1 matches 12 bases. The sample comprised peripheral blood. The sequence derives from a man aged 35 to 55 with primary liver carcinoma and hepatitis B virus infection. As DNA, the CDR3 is TGTGCCAGCAGCAAATCCGGGACAGGGGGCCGCAAGGAGCAGTTCTTC. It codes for CASSKSGTGGRKEQFF.